Below are 18 T cell receptor beta chains sequenced from a single sample in a study of OX40 agonist ivuxolimab in advanced cancers. Data came from immunoSEQ multiplex PCR; TCRdb stores just in-frame clones and leaves some out. The sample yields some 100,000 clones, roughly 90% seen once. Here the sequenced sample was CD4+ or CD8+ T cells sorted from blood, taken in a trial of the OX40 agonist ivuxolimab. The origin of the receptors is an adult with an advanced solid tumor such as melanoma, head and neck, liver or kidney cancer.

The chain uses TRBV7-2 and TRBJ2-1, with D unclear. This CDR3 is built from 15 residues. The germline V gene encodes CDR1 SGHTA and CDR2 FQGNSA. With 1 base removed from V and 4 bases from J, the gap between germline ends came to 11 bases. CDR3 loop: CASSLDLPIYNEQFF. Here the CDR3 DNA reads TGTGCCAGCAGCTTAGATTTGCCCATATACAATGAGCAGTTCTTC.

The V and J genes are TRBV27 and TRBJ1-3, with 10 bases aligning to TRBD1. Germline values: CDR1 MNHEY, CDR2 SMNVEV (reference sequence). This CDR3 has 16 amino acids. V lost 2 bases, J lost 4 bases, and 5 bases stayed unmatched. The CDR3 loop reads CASSLVGQGPGNTIYF. In nucleotides, the CDR3 is TGTGCCAGCAGTTTAGTGGGACAGGGGCCGGGAAACACCATATATTTT.

In DNA, the CDR3 is TGTGCCAGCAGCTTAGCGTCCGGGTCTGATGGCTACACCTTC. This translates into CASSLASGSDGYTF. The J gene is TRBJ1-2, the V gene TRBV11-1; no definite D call. The CDR3 runs 14 residues. Looked up from germline, CDR1 is SGHAT and CDR2 is FQDESV (reference sequence). V lost 0 bases and J 6 bases, leaving 11 bases between the germline ends.

This clone has just one count. This chain connects TRBV5-4 to TRBJ2-5, with 10 bases matching TRBD2. The CDR3 runs to 15 residues. J gave up 2 bases and V 6 bases, and 7 bases lay outside the gene matches. The germline gives CDR1 SGHNT, CDR2 YYREEE (reference sequence). CDR3 amino acids: CASKSSGSNQETQYF. The DNA of the CDR3 is TGTGCCAGCAAGTCTAGCGGGAGTAATCAAGAGACCCAGTACTTC.

This clone appeared once. The chain has TRBV7-2 and TRBJ2-7, with D tentatively TRBD2 (6 bases). The V end lost 1 base, the J end lost 2 bases, and 15 bases lay between the germline ends. Germline assignment: CDR1 SGHTA and CDR2 FQGNSA. This CDR3 region has 16 residues. CDR3 sequence reads: CASSLGLANLPYEQYF. In DNA, the CDR3 is TGTGCCAGCAGCTTAGGGCTAGCGAATCTACCCTACGAGCAGTACTTC.

The V call is TRBV15, the J call TRBJ2-1, with no clear D. In germline, CDR1 is LNHNV, CDR2 YYDKDF (reference sequence). V was trimmed by 0 bases and J by 3 bases, leaving 6 bases between them. The CDR3 is made up of 14 amino acids. CDR3 DNA sequence: TGTGCCACCAGCAGAGATCTGAACTACAATGAGCAGTTCTTC. Protein: CATSRDLNYNEQFF. Full variable domain (outside the CDR3, taken from reference TRBV15 and TRBJ2-1): DAMVIQNPRYQVTQFGKPVTLSCSQTLNHNVMYWYQQKSSQAPKLLFHYYDKDFNNEADTPDNFQSRRPNTSFCFLDIRSPGLGDTAMYLCATSRDLNYNEQFFGPGTRLTVL.

V and J are TRBV6-5 and TRBJ2-5, with D unresolved. Germline assignment: CDR1 MNHEY and CDR2 SVGAGI. This CDR3 is built from 13 residues. The V gene lost 8 bases and the J gene lost 5 bases, with 15 bases spanning the gap. CDR3 in amino acids: CASAGNRKETQYF. CDR3 in DNA: TGTGCCAGCGCTGGGAATCGAAAGGAGACCCAGTACTTC.

The chain employs TRBV7-9 and TRBJ2-7, with unresolved D. Trimming took 3 bases from V and 2 from J, leaving 8 bases between them. Germline V gene sequence: CDR1 SEHNR, CDR2 FQNEAQ (reference sequence). The CDR3 is 13 residues long. The CDR3 DNA reads as TGTGCCAGCAGCTTCCGGACCACCTACGAGCAGTACTTC. This gives the protein CASSFRTTYEQYF.

The chain is built from TRBV7-3 and TRBJ2-2; D gene uncertain. Trimming removed 5 bases at V and 1 base at J, with 14 bases between. The CDR3 extends over 16 amino acids. CDR1 is SGHTA, CDR2 FQGTGA, per germline. The CDR3 nucleotides are TGTGCCAGCAGCCTTGGCAGGCCCCAGAACACCGGGGAGCTGTTTTTT. Residues: CASSLGRPQNTGELFF.

V is TRBV5-6 and J is TRBJ1-2, with D tentatively TRBD1 (5 bases). Germline V lookup: CDR1 SGHDT, CDR2 YYEEEE. The CDR3 contains 15 residues. V was cut by 2 bases and J by 0 bases, with 11 bases left in between. This CDR3 reads CASSFSDRPNYGYTF. In DNA form, the CDR3 reads TGTGCCAGCAGCTTCTCCGACAGACCTAACTATGGCTACACCTTC.

A remark on this clone: Other DNA sequences in the sample encode the same CDR3. The V call is TRBV18, the J call TRBJ2-7, with 7 bases identical to TRBD1. CDR3 length: 15 residues. Germline CDR1 is KGHSH and CDR2 is LQKENI. The trim removed 4 bases at V and 0 bases at J, leaving 6 bases unmatched. DNA for the CDR3: TGTGCCAGCTCACGGGGGACAGATAGCTCCTACGAGCAGTACTTC. This translates into CASSRGTDSSYEQYF. The whole variable domain, filled in from reference TRBV18 and TRBJ2-7, reads NAGVMQNPRHLVRRRGQEARLRCSPMKGHSHVYWYRQLPEEGLKFMVYLQKENIIDESGMPKERFSAEFPKEGPSILRIQQVVRGDSAAYFCASSRGTDSSYEQYFGPGTRLTVT.

V and J are TRBV5-1 and TRBJ2-3, with D perhaps TRBD2 (5 bases). Trimming shortened V by 1 base and J by 2 bases, and 11 bases separated the two germline ends. CDR3 size: 15 residues. The germline V gene encodes CDR1 SGHRS and CDR2 YFSETQ. The CDR3 DNA is TGCGCCAGCAGCTTGCTTAGACGGGACACAGATACGCAGTATTTT. This gives the protein CASSLLRRDTDTQYF.

This chain links TRBV7-2 with TRBJ2-7, with D uncertain. CDR1 and CDR2 from the germline V gene are SGHTA and FQGNSA. Trimming took 1 base from V and 3 from J, leaving 7 bases between them. The CDR3 totals 13 residues. CDR3 loop: CASSLGAVYEQYF. CDR3 nucleotides: TGTGCCAGCAGCTTAGGGGCGGTCTACGAGCAGTACTTC.

J is TRBJ1-4 and V is TRBV7-3; no reliable D call. The germline gives CDR1 SGHTA, CDR2 FQGTGA. CDR3 length: 13 residues. V gave up 0 bases and J gave up 5 bases, with 4 bases separating them. CDR3 sequence: CASSLTGNEKLFF. The CDR3 DNA sequence: TGTGCCAGCAGCTTAACAGGGAATGAAAAACTGTTTTTT.

This chain uses TRBV7-9 with TRBJ2-7, with D maybe TRBD1 (5 bases). The CDR3 runs to 13 residues. V was cut by 1 base and J by 9 bases, with 13 bases left in between. Germline V gene sequence: CDR1 SEHNR, CDR2 FQNEAQ (reference sequence). CDR3: CASSLGGAFSQYF. The CDR3, as DNA: TGTGCCAGCAGCTTAGGGGGCGCCTTTTCGCAGTACTTC.

This sequence joins TRBV5-5 and TRBJ1-5; D call uncertain. This CDR3 has 12 residues. Germline V gene lookup returns CDR1 SGHKS and CDR2 YYEKEE (reference sequence). The V end lost 2 bases, the J end lost 4 bases, and 4 bases lay between the germline ends. CDR3 sequence (DNA): TGTGCCAGCAGCTTTGGGAATCAGCCCCAGCATTTT. Its translation is CASSFGNQPQHF.

In this sample, this clone turned up a few times. The rearrangement uses TRBV7-9 and TRBJ1-3; D uncertain. Germline V gives CDR1 SEHNR, CDR2 FQNEAQ (reference sequence). Trimming pared 3 bases from V and 4 bases from J, leaving 7 bases between. This CDR3 spans 13 amino acids. Written as DNA, the CDR3 is TGTGCCAGCAGCTTTGCCGGGGGAAACACCATATATTTT. Translating gives CASSFAGGNTIYF. The entire variable domain, with the rest obtained from reference TRBV7-9 and TRBJ1-3, is as follows: DTGVSQNPRHKITKRGQNVTFRCDPISEHNRLYWYRQTLGQGPEFLTYFQNEAQLEKSRLLSDRFSAERPKGSFSTLEIQRTEQGDSAMYLCASSFAGGNTIYFGEGSWLTVV.

This rearrangement joins TRBV18 to TRBJ1-1; D is uncertain. The V gene's germline CDR1 is KGHSH and CDR2 LQKENI. V lost 2 bases and J lost 1, with 5 bases in between. The CDR3 consists of 13 residues. DNA for the CDR3: TGTGCCAGCTCACCAGTGACGAACACTGAAGCTTTCTTT. It codes for CASSPVTNTEAFF.